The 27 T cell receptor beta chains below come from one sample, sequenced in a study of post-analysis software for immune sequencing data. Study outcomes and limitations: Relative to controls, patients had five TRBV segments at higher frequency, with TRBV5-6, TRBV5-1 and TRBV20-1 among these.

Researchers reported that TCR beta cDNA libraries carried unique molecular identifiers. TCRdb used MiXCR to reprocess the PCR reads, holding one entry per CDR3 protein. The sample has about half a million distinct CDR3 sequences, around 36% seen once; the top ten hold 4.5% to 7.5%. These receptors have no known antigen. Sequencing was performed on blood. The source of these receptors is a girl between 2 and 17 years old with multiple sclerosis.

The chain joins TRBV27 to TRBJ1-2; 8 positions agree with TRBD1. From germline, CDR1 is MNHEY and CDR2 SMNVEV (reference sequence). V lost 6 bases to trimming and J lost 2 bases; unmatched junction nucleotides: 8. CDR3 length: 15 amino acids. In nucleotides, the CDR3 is TGTGCCAGCAGGTTGGGGACAGGTCCCAACTATGGCTACACCTTC. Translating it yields CASRLGTGPNYGYTF.

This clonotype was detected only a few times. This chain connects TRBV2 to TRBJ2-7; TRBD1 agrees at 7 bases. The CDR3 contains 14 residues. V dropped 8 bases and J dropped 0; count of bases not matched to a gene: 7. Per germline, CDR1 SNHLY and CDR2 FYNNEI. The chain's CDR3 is CASRGQVISYEQYF. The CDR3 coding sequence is TGTGCCAGCCGAGGACAGGTCATCTCCTACGAGCAGTACTTC.

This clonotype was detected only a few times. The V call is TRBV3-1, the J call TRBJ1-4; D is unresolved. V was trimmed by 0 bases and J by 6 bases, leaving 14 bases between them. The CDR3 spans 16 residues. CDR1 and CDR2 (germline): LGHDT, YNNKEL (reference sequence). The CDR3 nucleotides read TGTGCCAGCAGCCAAGATACGGGAAGGAGTTATGAAAAACTGTTTTTT. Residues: CASSQDTGRSYEKLFF.

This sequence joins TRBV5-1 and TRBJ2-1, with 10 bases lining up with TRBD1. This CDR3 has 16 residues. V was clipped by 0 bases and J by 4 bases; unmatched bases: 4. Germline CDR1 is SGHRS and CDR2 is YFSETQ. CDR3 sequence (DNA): TGCGCCAGCAGCTTGGAGTTGGGACAGGGGTACAATGAGCAGTTCTTC. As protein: CASSLELGQGYNEQFF.

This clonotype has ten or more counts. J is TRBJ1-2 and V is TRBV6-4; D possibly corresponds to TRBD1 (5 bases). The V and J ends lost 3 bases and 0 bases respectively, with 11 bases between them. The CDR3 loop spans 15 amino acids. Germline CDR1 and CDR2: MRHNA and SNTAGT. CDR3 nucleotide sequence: TGTGCCAGCAGTGATCGTGGAGGGGCTAACTATGGCTACACCTTC. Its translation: CASSDRGGANYGYTF.

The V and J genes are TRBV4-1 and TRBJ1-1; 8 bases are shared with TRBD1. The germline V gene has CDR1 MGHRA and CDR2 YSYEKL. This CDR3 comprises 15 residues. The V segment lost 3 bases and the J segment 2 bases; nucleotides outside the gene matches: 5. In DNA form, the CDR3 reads TGCGCCAGCAGCCACCGGACAGGGAAAAACACTGAAGCTTTCTTT. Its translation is CASSHRTGKNTEAFF.

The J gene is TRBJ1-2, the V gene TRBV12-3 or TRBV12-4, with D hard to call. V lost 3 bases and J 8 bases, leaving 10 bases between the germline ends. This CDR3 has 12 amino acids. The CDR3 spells CASSLTVTGYTF. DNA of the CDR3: TGTGCCAGCAGTTTGACGGTAACAGGCTACACCTTC.

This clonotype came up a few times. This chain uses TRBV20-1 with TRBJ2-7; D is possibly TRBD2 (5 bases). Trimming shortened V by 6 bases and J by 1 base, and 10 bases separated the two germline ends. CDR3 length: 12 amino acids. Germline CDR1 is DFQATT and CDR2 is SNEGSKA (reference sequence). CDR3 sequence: CSALDLSYEQYF. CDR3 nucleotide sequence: TGCAGTGCCCTGGACTTGTCCTACGAGCAGTACTTC.

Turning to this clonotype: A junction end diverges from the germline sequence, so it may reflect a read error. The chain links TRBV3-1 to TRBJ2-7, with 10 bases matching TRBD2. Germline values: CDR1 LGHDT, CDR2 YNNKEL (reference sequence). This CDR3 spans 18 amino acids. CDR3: CTSSQDSASGGLRDEQYF. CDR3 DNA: TGTACCAGCAGCCAAGATTCGGCTAGCGGGGGCCTTCGGGACGAGCAGTACTTC.

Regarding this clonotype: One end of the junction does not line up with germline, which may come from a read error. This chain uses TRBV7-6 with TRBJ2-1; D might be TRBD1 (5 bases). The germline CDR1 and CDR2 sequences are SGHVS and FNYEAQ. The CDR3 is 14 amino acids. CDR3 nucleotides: TGCGCCAGCAGCCAAGACACAGGCAATTCTGAGCAGTTCTTC. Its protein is CASSQDTGNSEQFF.

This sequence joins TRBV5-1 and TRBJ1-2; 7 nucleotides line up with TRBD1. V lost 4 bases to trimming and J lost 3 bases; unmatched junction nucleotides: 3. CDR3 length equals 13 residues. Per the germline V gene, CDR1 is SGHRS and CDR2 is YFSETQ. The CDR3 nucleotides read TGCGCCAGCAGCCACGACAGGGACTATGGCTACACCTTC. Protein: CASSHDRDYGYTF.

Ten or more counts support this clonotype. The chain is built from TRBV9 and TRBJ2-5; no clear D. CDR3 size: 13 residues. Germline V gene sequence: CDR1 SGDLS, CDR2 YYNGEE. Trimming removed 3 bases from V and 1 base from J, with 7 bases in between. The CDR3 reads CASSGAAQETQYF. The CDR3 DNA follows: TGTGCCAGCAGCGGGGCAGCCCAAGAGACCCAGTACTTC.

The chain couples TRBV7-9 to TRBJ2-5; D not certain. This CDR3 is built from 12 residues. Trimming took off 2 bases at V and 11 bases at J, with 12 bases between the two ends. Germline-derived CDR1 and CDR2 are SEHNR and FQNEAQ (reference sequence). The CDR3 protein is CASSLTEYGQYF. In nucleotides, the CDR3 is TGTGCCAGCAGCTTAACCGAGTACGGGCAGTACTTC.

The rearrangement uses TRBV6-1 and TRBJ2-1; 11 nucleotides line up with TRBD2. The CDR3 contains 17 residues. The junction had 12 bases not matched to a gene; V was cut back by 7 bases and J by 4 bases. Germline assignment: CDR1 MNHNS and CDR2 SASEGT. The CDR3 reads CASIGGLGLAGYNEQFF. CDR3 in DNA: TGTGCCAGCATAGGGGGCCTTGGACTAGCGGGTTACAATGAGCAGTTCTTC.

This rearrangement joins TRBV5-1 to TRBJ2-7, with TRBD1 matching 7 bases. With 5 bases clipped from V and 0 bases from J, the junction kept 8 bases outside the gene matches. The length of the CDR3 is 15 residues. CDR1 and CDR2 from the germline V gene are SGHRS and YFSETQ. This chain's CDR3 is CASSDGRDSSYEQYF. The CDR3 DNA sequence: TGCGCCAGCAGTGACGGCCGGGACAGCTCCTACGAGCAGTACTTC. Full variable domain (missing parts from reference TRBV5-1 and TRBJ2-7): KAGVTQTPRYLIKTRGQQVTLSCSPISGHRSVSWYQQTPGQGLQFLFEYFSETQRNKGNFPGRFSGRQFSNSRSEMNVSTLELGDSALYLCASSDGRDSSYEQYFGPGTRLTVT.

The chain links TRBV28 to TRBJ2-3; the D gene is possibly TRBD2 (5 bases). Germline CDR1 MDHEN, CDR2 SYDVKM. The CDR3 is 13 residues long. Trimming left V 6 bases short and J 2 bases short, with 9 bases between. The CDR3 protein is CASSREPTDTQYF. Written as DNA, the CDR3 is TGTGCCAGCAGCCGGGAACCCACAGATACGCAGTATTTT.

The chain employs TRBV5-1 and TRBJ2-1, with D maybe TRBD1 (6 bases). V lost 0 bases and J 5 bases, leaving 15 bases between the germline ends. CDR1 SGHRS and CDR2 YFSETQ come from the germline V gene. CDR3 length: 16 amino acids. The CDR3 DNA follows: TGCGCCAGCAGCTTGGCCCCCGACAGGCCCGACAATGAGCAGTTCTTC. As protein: CASSLAPDRPDNEQFF.

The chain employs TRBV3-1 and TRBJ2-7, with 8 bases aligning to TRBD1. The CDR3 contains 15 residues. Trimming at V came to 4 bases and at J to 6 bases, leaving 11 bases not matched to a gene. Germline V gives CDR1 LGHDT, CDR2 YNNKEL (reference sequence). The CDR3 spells CASSPFGQGLTEQYF. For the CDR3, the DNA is TGTGCCAGCAGCCCATTCGGACAGGGTTTAACCGAGCAGTACTTC.

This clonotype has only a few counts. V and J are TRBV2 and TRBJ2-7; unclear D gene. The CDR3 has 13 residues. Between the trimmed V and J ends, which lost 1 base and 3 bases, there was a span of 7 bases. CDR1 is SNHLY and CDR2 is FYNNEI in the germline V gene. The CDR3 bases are TGTGCCAGCAGTGAAGGCAGGCACTACGAGCAGTACTTC. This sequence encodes CASSEGRHYEQYF.

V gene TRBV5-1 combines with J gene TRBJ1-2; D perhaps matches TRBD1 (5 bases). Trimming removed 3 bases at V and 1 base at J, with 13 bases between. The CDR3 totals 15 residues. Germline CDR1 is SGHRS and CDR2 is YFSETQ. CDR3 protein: CASSSTSGGNYGYTF. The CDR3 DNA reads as TGCGCCAGCAGCTCCACTTCCGGGGGTAACTATGGCTACACCTTC.

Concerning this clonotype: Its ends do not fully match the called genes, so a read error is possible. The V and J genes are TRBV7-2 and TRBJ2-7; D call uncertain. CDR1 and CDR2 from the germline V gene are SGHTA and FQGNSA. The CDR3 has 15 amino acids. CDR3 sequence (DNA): TGTGCCAGCAGCTTAGAGATTCTAGAAGGCTACGGGCAGTACTTC. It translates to CASSLEILEGYGQYF.

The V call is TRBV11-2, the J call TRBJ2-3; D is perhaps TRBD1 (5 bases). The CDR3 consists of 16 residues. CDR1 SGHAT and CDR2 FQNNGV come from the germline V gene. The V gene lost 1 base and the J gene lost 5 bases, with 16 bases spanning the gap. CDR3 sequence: CASSLVSGMNRDTQYF. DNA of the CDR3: TGTGCCAGCAGCTTAGTATCAGGGATGAACAGAGATACGCAGTATTTT.

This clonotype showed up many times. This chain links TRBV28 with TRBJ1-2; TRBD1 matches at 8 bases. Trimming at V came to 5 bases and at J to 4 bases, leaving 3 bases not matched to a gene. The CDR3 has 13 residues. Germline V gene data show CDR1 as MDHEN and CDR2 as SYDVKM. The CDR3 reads CASSPTGGYGYTF. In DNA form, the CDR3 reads TGTGCCAGCAGTCCTACAGGGGGCTATGGCTACACCTTC.

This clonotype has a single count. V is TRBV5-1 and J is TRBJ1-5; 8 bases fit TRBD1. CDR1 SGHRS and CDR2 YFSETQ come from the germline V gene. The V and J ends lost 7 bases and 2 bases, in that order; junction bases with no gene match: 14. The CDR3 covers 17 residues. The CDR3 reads CASGPRQGSVGNQPQHF. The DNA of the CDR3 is TGCGCCAGCGGCCCACGACAGGGGTCCGTTGGCAATCAGCCCCAGCATTTT.

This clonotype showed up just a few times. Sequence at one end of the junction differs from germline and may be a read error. The CDR3 protein is CASSETSYNEQFF. CDR3 nucleotides: TGTGCCAGCAGTGAAACTAGTTATAATGAGCAGTTCTTC. V is TRBV10-2 and J is TRBJ2-1, with D possibly matching TRBD2 (5 bases). Germline CDR1 WSHSY, CDR2 SAAADI. The CDR3 contains 13 residues.

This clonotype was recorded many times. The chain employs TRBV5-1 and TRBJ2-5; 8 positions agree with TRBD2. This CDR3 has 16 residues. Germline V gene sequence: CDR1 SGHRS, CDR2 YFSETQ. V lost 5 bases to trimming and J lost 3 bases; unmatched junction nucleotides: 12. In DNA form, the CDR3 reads TGCGCCAGCAGTGCCACCCCCGGGGGGGTTAAAGAGACCCAGTACTTC. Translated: CASSATPGGVKETQYF. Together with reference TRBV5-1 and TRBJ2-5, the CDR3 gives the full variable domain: KAGVTQTPRYLIKTRGQQVTLSCSPISGHRSVSWYQQTPGQGLQFLFEYFSETQRNKGNFPGRFSGRQFSNSRSEMNVSTLELGDSALYLCASSATPGGVKETQYFGPGTRLLVL.

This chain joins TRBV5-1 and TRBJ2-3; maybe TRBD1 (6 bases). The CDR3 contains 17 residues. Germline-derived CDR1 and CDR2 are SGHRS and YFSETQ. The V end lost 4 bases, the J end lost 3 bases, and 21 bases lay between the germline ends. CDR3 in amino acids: CASSQFIGTTDTDTQYF. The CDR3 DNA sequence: TGCGCCAGCAGCCAGTTCATCGGGACAACAGATACAGATACGCAGTATTTT.